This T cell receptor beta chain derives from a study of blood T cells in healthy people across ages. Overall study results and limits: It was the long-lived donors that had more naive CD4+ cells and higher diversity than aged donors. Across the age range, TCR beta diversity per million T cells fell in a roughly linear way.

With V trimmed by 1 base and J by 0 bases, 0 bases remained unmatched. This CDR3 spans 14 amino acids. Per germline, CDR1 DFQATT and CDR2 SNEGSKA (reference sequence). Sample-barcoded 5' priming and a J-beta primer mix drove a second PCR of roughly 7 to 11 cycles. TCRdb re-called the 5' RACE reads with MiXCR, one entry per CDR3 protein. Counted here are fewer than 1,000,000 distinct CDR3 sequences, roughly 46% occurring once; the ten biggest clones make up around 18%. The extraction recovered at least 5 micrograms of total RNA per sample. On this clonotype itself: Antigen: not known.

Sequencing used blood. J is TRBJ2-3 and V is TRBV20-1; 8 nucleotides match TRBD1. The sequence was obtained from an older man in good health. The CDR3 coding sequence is TGCAGTGCTAGAGGACAGGGGAGCACAGATACGCAGTATTTT. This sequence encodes CSARGQGSTDTQYF.